Described below is a single T cell receptor (beta chain) sequence and its context. Assay used: immunoSEQ multiplex PCR; TCRdb lists only in-frame clones, some missing. Of around 28,000 clones listed, 85% to 90% were seen once; the top ten hold roughly half. The data stem from a study of blood T cell repertoires in COVID-19. About the study: PBMCs, B-cell-depleted T cells, or T cells were the source of the cDNA or gDNA that made up the material.

The sequence was collected from a human donor with acute or convalescent COVID-19. The donor label of this sample is uncertain. The specimen sequenced was peripheral blood.

CDR3 protein: CASSPGIETQYF. DNA of the CDR3: TGTGCCAGCAGCCCAGGGATAGAGACCCAGTACTTC. The V and J genes are TRBV7-6 and TRBJ2-5, with D perhaps matching TRBD1 (5 bases). Germline loops: CDR1 SGHVS, CDR2 FNYEAQ. Trimming shortened V by 5 bases and J by 4 bases, and 8 bases separated the two germline ends. The CDR3 consists of 12 residues.